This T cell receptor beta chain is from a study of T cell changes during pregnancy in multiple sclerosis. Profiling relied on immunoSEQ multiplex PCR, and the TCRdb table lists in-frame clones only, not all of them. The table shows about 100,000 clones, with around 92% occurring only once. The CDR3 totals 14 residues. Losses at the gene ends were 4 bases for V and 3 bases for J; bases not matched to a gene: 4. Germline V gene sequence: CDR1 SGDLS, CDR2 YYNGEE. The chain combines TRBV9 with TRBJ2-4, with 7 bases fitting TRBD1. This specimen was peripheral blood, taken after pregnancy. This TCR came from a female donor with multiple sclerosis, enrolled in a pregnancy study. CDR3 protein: CASSLGQDKNIQYF. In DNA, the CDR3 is TGTGCCAGCAGCCTTGGACAGGACAAAAACATTCAGTACTTC.